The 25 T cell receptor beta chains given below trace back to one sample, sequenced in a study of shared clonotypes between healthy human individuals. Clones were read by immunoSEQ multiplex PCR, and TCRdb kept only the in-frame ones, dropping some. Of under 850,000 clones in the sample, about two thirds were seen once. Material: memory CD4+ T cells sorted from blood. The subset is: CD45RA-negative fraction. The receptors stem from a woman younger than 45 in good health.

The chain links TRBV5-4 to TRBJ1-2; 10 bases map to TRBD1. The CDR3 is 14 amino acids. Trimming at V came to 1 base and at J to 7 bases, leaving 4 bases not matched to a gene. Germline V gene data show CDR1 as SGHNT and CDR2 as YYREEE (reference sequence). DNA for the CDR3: TGTGCCAGCAGCTTGCGGGACAGGGGCTCTGGCTACACCTTC. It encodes CASSLRDRGSGYTF.

CDR3 sequence reads: CASSATGGGNTEAFF. The CDR3 nucleotides are TGTGCCAGCAGTGCTACAGGGGGCGGTAACACTGAAGCTTTCTTT. The V gene is TRBV6-1, the J gene TRBJ1-1, with 9 bases lining up with TRBD1. The germline V gene has CDR1 MNHNS and CDR2 SASEGT. The CDR3 covers 15 residues. V was pared by 4 bases and J by 2 bases, with 5 bases of the junction left unmatched.

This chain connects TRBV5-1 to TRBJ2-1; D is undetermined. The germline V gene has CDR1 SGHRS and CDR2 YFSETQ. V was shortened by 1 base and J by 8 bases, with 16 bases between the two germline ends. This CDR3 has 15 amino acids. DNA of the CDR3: TGCGCCAGCAGCTTGTCCACCCGGGTCGGCGATGAGCAGTTCTTC. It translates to CASSLSTRVGDEQFF.

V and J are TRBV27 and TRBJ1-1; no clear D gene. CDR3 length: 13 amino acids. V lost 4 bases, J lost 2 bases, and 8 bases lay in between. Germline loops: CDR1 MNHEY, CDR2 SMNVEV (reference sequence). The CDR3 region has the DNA TGTGCCAGCAGTTCGTTCACTAACACTGAAGCTTTCTTT. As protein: CASSSFTNTEAFF.

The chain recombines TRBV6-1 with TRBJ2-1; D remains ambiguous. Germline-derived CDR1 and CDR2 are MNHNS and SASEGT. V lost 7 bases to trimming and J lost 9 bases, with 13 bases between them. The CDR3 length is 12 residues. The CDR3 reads CASTSSGAEQFF. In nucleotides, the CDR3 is TGTGCCAGCACATCCTCGGGCGCTGAGCAGTTCTTC.

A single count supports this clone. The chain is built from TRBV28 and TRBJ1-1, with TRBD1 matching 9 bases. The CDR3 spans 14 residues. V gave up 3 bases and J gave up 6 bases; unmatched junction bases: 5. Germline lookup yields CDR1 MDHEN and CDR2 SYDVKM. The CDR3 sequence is CASSLHRDRAEAFF. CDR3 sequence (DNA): TGTGCCAGCAGTTTGCACCGGGACAGGGCTGAAGCTTTCTTT.

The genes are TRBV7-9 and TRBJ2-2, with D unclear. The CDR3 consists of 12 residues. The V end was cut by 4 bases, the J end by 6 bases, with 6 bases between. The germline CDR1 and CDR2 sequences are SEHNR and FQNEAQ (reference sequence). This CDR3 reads CASSSPAGELFF. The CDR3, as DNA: TGTGCCAGCAGCTCCCCGGCCGGGGAGCTGTTTTTT.

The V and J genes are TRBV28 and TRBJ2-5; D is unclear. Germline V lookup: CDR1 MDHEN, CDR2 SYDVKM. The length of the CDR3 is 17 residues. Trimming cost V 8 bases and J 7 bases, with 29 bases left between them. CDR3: CASRASGIRRLSWTQYF. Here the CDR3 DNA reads TGTGCCAGCCGTGCGTCCGGCATCCGACGTTTATCATGGACCCAGTACTTC. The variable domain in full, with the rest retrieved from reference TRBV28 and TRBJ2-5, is DVKVTQSSRYLVKRTGEKVFLECVQDMDHENMFWYRQDPGLGLRLIYFSYDVKMKEKGDIPEGYSVSREKKERFSLILESASTNQTSMYLCASRASGIRRLSWTQYFGPGTRLLVL.

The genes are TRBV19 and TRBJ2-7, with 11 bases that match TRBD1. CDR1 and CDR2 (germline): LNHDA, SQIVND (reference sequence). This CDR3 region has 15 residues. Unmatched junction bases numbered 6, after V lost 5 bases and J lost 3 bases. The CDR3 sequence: CASSSGGTGGYEQYF. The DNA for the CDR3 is TGTGCCAGTAGTTCGGGCGGGACAGGGGGCTACGAGCAGTACTTC.

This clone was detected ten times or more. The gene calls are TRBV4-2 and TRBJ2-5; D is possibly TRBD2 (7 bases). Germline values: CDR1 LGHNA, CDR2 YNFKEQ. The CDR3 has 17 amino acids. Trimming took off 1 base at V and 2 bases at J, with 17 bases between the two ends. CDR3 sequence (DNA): TGTGCCAGCAGCCAAGGCTGGGGGGGGGCGGCGCAAGAGACCCAGTACTTC. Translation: CASSQGWGGAAQETQYF.

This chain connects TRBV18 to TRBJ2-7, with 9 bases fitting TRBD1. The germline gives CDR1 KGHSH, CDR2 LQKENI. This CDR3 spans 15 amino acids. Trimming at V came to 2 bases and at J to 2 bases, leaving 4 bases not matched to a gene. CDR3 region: CASSPTGTGTYEQYF. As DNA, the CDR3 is TGTGCCAGCTCACCAACCGGGACAGGGACCTACGAGCAGTACTTC.

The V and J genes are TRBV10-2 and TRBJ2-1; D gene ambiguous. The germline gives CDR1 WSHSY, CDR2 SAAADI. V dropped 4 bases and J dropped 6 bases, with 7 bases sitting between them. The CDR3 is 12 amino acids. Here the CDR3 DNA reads TGCGCCAGCAGTGTTCTATCCAATGAGCAGTTCTTC. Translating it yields CASSVLSNEQFF.

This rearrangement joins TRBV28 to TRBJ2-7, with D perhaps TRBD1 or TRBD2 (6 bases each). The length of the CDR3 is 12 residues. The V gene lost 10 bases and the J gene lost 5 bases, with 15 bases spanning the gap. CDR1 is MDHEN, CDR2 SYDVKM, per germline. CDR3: CATSHREDEQYF. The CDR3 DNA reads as TGTGCCACCTCCCACAGGGAGGACGAGCAGTACTTC. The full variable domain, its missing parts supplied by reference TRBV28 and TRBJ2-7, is DVKVTQSSRYLVKRTGEKVFLECVQDMDHENMFWYRQDPGLGLRLIYFSYDVKMKEKGDIPEGYSVSREKKERFSLILESASTNQTSMYLCATSHREDEQYFGPGTRLTVT.

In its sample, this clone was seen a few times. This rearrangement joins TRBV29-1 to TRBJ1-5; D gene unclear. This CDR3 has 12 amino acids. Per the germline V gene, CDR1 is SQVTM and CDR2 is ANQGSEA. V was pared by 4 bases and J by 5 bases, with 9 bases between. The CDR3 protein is CSVGEMDQPQHF. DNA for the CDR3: TGCAGCGTTGGCGAGATGGATCAGCCCCAGCATTTT.

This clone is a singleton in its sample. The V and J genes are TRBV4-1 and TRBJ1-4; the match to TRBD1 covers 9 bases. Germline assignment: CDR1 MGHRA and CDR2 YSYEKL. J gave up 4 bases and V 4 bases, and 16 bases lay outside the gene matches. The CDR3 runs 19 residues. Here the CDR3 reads CASSRPDRGPAPFNEKLFF. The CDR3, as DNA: TGCGCCAGCAGCCGCCCGGACAGGGGCCCCGCCCCATTTAATGAAAAACTGTTTTTT.

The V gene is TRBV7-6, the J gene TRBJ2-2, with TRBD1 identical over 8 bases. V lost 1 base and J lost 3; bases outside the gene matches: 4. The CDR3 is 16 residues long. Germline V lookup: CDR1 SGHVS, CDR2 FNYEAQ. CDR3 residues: CASSLGQGLDTGELFF. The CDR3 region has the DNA TGTGCCAGCAGCTTAGGACAGGGGTTGGACACCGGGGAGCTGTTTTTT.

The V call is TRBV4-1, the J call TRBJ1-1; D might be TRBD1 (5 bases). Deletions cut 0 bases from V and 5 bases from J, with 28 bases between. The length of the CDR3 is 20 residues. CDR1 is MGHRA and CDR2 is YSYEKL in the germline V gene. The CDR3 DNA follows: TGCGCCAGCAGCCAAGATTACACCCGGACACCTCGCCCGTGGGGGACTGAAGCTTTCTTT. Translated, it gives CASSQDYTRTPRPWGTEAFF.

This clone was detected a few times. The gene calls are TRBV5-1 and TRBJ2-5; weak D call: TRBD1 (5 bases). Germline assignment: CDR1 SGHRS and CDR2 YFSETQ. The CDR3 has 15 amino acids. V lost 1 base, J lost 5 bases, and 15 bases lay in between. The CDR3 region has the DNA TGCGCCAGCAGCTTGCGTAGGGGCGCGGAGGAGACCCAGTACTTC. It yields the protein CASSLRRGAEETQYF. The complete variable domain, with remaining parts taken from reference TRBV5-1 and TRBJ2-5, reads KAGVTQTPRYLIKTRGQQVTLSCSPISGHRSVSWYQQTPGQGLQFLFEYFSETQRNKGNFPGRFSGRQFSNSRSEMNVSTLELGDSALYLCASSLRRGAEETQYFGPGTRLLVL.

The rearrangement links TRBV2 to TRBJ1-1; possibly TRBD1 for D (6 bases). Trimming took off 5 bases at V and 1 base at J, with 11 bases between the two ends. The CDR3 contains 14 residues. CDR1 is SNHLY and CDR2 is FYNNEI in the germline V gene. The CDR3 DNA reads TGTGCCAGCAGTAAGGGACACCAGAACACTGAAGCTTTCTTT. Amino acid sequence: CASSKGHQNTEAFF.

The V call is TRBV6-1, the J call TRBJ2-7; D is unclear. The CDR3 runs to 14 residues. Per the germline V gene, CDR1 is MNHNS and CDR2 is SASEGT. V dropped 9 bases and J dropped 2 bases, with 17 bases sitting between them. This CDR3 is CASYSGDLTYEQYF. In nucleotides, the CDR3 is TGTGCCAGTTACTCTGGGGATTTAACCTACGAGCAGTACTTC.

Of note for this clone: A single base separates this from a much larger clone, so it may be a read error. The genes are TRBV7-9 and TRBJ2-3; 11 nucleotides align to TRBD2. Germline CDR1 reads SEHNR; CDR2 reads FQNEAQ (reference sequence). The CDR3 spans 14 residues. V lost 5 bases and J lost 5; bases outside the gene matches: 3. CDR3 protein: CASSPGTSGDTQYF. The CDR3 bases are TGTGCCAGCAGCCCCGGGACTAGCGGAGATACGCAGTATTTT.

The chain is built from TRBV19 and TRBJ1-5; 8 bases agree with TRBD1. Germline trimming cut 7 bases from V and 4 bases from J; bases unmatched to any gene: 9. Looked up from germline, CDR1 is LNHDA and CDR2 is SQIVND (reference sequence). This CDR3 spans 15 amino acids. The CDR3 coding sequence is TGTGCCAGTACCTTACGGACAGGGCTAAATCAGCCCCAGCATTTT. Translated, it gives CASTLRTGLNQPQHF.

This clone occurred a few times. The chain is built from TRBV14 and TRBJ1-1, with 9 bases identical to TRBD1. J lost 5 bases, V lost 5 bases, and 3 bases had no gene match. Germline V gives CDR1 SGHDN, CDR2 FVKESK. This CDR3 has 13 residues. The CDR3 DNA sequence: TGTGCCAGCAGCGGGACAGGGAGTACTGAAGCTTTCTTT. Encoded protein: CASSGTGSTEAFF.

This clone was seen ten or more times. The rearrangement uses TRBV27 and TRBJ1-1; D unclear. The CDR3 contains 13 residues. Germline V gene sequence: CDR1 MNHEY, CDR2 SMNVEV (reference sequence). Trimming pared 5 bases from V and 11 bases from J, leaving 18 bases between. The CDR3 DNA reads TGTGCCAGCAGTCCTCGCCTGACCCGGAACGCTTTCTTT. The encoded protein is CASSPRLTRNAFF.

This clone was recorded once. The CDR3 bases are TGTGCCAGCAGTTTAACCGCGATAGGGCCCACCGGGGAGCTGTTTTTT. Amino acid sequence: CASSLTAIGPTGELFF. The J gene is TRBJ2-2, the V gene TRBV28; D remains unclear. The CDR3 totals 16 residues. CDR1 is MDHEN, CDR2 SYDVKM, per germline. V shed 2 bases and J shed 4 bases, with 14 bases lying between them.